This is a list of T cell receptor beta chains from one sample in a study of T cells in Graves' hyperthyroidism and ophthalmopathy. TCRdb re-called the multiplex PCR reads with MiXCR, one entry per CDR3 protein. Among 250,000 to 350,000 distinct CDR3 sequences listed, about 15% were seen once. Input material: blood. These receptors were obtained from a woman aged 55-70 years with Graves' ophthalmopathy. Each CDR3 is given with its conserved first and last residue. D genes are given only for firm matches. Size is stated for part of the rows, as once, few or many counts, or as a class when the clone is expanded.

abundance,d_gene,len,v_gene,j_gene,CDR3nt,CDR3aa
many,NA,12,TRBV7-2,TRBJ2-1,TGTGCCAGCAGCACCCAGGAAGGTGAGCAGTTCTTC,CASSTQEGEQFF
few,TRBD2,16,TRBV5-1,TRBJ2-2,TGCGCCAGCAGCTTGGCTAGCGGGACCATCGCCGGGGAGCTGTTTTTT,CASSLASGTIAGELFF
NA,TRBD2,15,TRBV6-1,TRBJ2-1,TGTGCCAGCAGTGAAGCTAGCGGGGGCTACAATGAGCAGTTCTTC,CASSEASGGYNEQFF
many,NA,15,TRBV20-1,TRBJ1-5,TGCAGTGCCCACTCTAGGGCAGGACTGAGTCAGCCCCAGCATTTT,CSAHSRAGLSQPQHF
many,NA,13,TRBV7-3,TRBJ2-3,TGTGCCAGCAGCTTCGGACCCGAGGATACGCAGTATTTT,CASSFGPEDTQYF
many,TRBD2,16,TRBV2,TRBJ2-3,TGTGCCAGCAGTCAGACCGGGACTAGTAGACCAGATACGCAGTATTTT,CASSQTGTSRPDTQYF
few,TRBD2,15,TRBV30,TRBJ2-1,TGTGCCTGGAACTCCCGCGGGAGGGCCTACAATGAGCAGTTCTTC,CAWNSRGRAYNEQFF
many,NA,14,TRBV30,TRBJ1-2,TGTGCCTGGAGTCGGGGCAGACTCCGCTATGGCTACACCTTC,CAWSRGRLRYGYTF
many,NA,13,TRBV28,TRBJ1-2,TGTGCCAGCAGATCGCGGAAAAGCTATGGCTACACCTTC,CASRSRKSYGYTF
many,TRBD2,15,TRBV7-2,TRBJ2-3,TGTGCCAGCGGGACTAGCGGGGGGCCCACAGATACGCAGTATTTT,CASGTSGGPTDTQYF